The 32 T cell receptor beta chains given below trace back to one sample, sequenced in a study of blood T cell repertoires in COVID-19. Profiling relied on immunoSEQ multiplex PCR, and the TCRdb table lists in-frame clones only, not all of them. The sample consists of 300,000 or so clones, around 86% of them appearing once. Specimen: peripheral blood. The receptors come from a man over 45 with active or convalescent COVID-19.

The chain recombines TRBV7-9 with TRBJ2-5; TRBD2 agrees at 14 bases. Germline V lookup: CDR1 SEHNR, CDR2 FQNEAQ (reference sequence). CDR3 length: 18 amino acids. J was trimmed by 10 bases and V by 5 bases; bases with no gene match: 18. This CDR3 is CASSVGTSGGPRWGDQYF. As DNA, the CDR3 is TGTGCCAGCAGCGTGGGGACTAGCGGGGGCCCGCGTTGGGGGGACCAGTACTTC.

This chain links TRBV28 with TRBJ1-1; a weak D match, TRBD1 (6 bases). CDR1 and CDR2 (germline): MDHEN, SYDVKM. V lost 5 bases to trimming and J lost 1 base, with 11 bases between them. CDR3 length equals 14 residues. CDR3 in amino acids: CASSPPTGNTEAFF. CDR3 nucleotides: TGTGCCAGCAGTCCCCCGACAGGGAACACTGAAGCTTTCTTT.

This clone has only one observation. This chain uses TRBV5-1 with TRBJ1-1; D call uncertain. Trimming took off 4 bases at V and 0 bases at J, with 10 bases between the two ends. CDR3 length equals 14 residues. Per germline, CDR1 SGHRS and CDR2 YFSETQ. CDR3 nucleotide sequence: TGCGCCAGCAGCACTTTCGGAGTGAACACTGAAGCTTTCTTT. This encodes CASSTFGVNTEAFF.

The rearrangement links TRBV7-9 to TRBJ2-5; D may be TRBD1 (6 bases). V was cut by 6 bases and J by 1 base, with 12 bases left in between. CDR3 size: 14 residues. CDR1 and CDR2 from the germline V gene are SEHNR and FQNEAQ (reference sequence). The CDR3 region has the DNA TGTGCCAGCAGACCCGGACAGTTCCAAGAGACCCAGTACTTC. The encoded protein is CASRPGQFQETQYF.

This sequence joins TRBV28 and TRBJ1-2; D is perhaps TRBD1 (5 bases). With 6 bases removed from V and 2 bases from J, the gap between germline ends came to 13 bases. The CDR3 is 14 amino acids. The germline gives CDR1 MDHEN, CDR2 SYDVKM. In nucleotides, the CDR3 is TGTGCCAGCAGAGTGGAGGGGTCCAACTATGGCTACACCTTC. It yields the protein CASRVEGSNYGYTF.

The chain is built from TRBV5-4 and TRBJ2-2; 9 nucleotides agree with TRBD1. Germline values: CDR1 SGHNT, CDR2 YYREEE (reference sequence). The CDR3 has 16 amino acids. V shed 2 bases, J shed 4 bases, and the junction held 6 bases outside the gene matches. This CDR3 is CASSFPGTGPTGELFF. The CDR3 DNA reads as TGTGCCAGCAGCTTCCCCGGGACAGGGCCCACCGGGGAGCTGTTTTTT.

The genes are TRBV12-3 or TRBV12-4 and TRBJ1-1, with D perhaps TRBD1 (5 bases). CDR3 length: 13 residues. V was pared by 4 bases and J by 3 bases, with 9 bases between. In nucleotides, the CDR3 is TGTGCCAGCAGTTCTGGCAGGGACACTGAAGCTTTCTTT. It specifies CASSSGRDTEAFF.

The chain carries TRBV6-2 or TRBV6-3 and TRBJ1-3; D may be TRBD1 (5 bases). The CDR3 is made up of 15 amino acids. The V and J ends lost 2 bases and 0 bases respectively, with 8 bases between them. CDR1 is MNHEY, CDR2 SVGEGT, per germline. This chain's CDR3 is CASSYAGDSGNTIYF. For the CDR3, the DNA is TGTGCCAGCAGTTACGCGGGGGACTCTGGAAACACCATATATTTT.

This clone occurred once. This chain links TRBV19 with TRBJ1-6; 7 bases fit TRBD1. The CDR3 extends over 12 amino acids. Germline-derived CDR1 and CDR2 are LNHDA and SQIVND (reference sequence). The ends lost 5 bases at V and 15 bases at J; junction bases unmatched: 7. The CDR3 here is CASSRQGQLLHF. The CDR3 DNA reads TGTGCCAGTAGTCGACAGGGACAGCTCCTCCACTTT.

The genes are TRBV7-8 and TRBJ2-2, with 10 bases matching TRBD1. Trimming cost V 5 bases and J 7 bases; bases outside gene matches: 7. Germline V gene sequence: CDR1 SGHVS, CDR2 FQNEAQ. The CDR3 extends over 15 amino acids. The CDR3 region is CASSPTTGGNGELFF. CDR3 DNA: TGTGCCAGCAGCCCGACGACAGGGGGCAACGGGGAGCTGTTTTTT.

The chain couples TRBV9 to TRBJ2-7, with D hard to call. This CDR3 contains 15 residues. Germline V gene data show CDR1 as SGDLS and CDR2 as YYNGEE. Between the trimmed V and J ends, which lost 1 base and 2 bases, there was a span of 13 bases. Here the CDR3 reads CASSVSPGLTYEQYF. CDR3 DNA: TGTGCCAGCAGCGTATCCCCAGGATTAACCTACGAGCAGTACTTC.

This chain uses TRBV6-5 with TRBJ2-7, with D tentatively TRBD1 (5 bases). V gave up 6 bases and J gave up 5 bases, with 17 bases separating them. CDR3 size: 14 residues. Looked up from germline, CDR1 is MNHEY and CDR2 is SVGAGI. The CDR3 DNA is TGTGCCAGCAGCCAACGAGGCAGGGAAGACGAGCAGTACTTC. Amino acids: CASSQRGREDEQYF.

The chain links TRBV24-1 to TRBJ1-5; TRBD1 might be the D (5 bases). The CDR3 sequence is 13 residues long. The germline CDR1 and CDR2 sequences are KGHDR and SFDVKD. Trimming removed 7 bases at V and 5 bases at J, with 11 bases between. CDR3: CATRGGSDQPQHF. The CDR3 region has the DNA TGTGCCACCAGGGGGGGGTCCGATCAGCCCCAGCATTTT.

V is TRBV4-1 and J is TRBJ1-1; 10 positions agree with TRBD1. This CDR3 has 14 amino acids. Trimming took 3 bases from V and 8 from J; bases not matched to a gene: 6. The germline V gene encodes CDR1 MGHRA and CDR2 YSYEKL. This CDR3 is CASSQTGGLWEAFF. DNA for the CDR3: TGCGCCAGCAGCCAGACAGGGGGCTTGTGGGAAGCTTTCTTT.

The chain combines TRBV28 with TRBJ1-2; D unresolved. Trimming cost V 3 bases and J 4 bases, with 12 bases left between them. This CDR3 has 14 amino acids. The germline V gene encodes CDR1 MDHEN and CDR2 SYDVKM. CDR3 sequence reads: CASSLSGWPYGYTF. CDR3 bases: TGTGCCAGCAGTTTGAGCGGGTGGCCCTATGGCTACACCTTC.

The chain links TRBV6-2 or TRBV6-3 to TRBJ2-5; 8 bases match TRBD1. The V gene's germline CDR1 is MNHEY and CDR2 SVGEGT. The length of the CDR3 is 17 residues. The ends lost 5 bases at V and 2 bases at J; junction bases unmatched: 13. The CDR3 DNA follows: TGTGCCAGCAGTCGTCAGGGGGCGGGGCCACTGCAAGAGACCCAGTACTTC. Its protein product is CASSRQGAGPLQETQYF.

V and J are TRBV28 and TRBJ1-2, with a weak D call TRBD1 (6 bases). V was shortened by 7 bases and J by 4 bases, with 19 bases between the two germline ends. The CDR3 has 15 amino acids. CDR1 is MDHEN, CDR2 SYDVKM, per germline. Here the CDR3 DNA reads TGTGCCAGCACCCGTCCGGGGGGCCTTGGCTATGGCTACACCTTC. Translated: CASTRPGGLGYGYTF.

A word on this clone: This sample includes further DNA sequences coding for the same CDR3. The V gene is TRBV7-2, the J gene TRBJ2-3; D might be TRBD2 (5 bases). CDR1 and CDR2 from the germline V gene are SGHTA and FQGNSA. V dropped 2 bases and J dropped 0 bases, with 9 bases sitting between them. This CDR3 comprises 15 residues. CDR3 sequence: CASSLNSGSTDTQYF. The CDR3 bases are TGTGCCAGCAGCTTAAACAGCGGAAGCACAGATACGCAGTATTTT. The full variable domain, its missing parts supplied by reference TRBV7-2 and TRBJ2-3, is GAGVSQSPSNKVTEKGKDVELRCDPISGHTALYWYRQSLGQGLEFLIYFQGNSAPDKSGLPSDRFSAERTGGSVSTLTIQRTQQEDSAVYLCASSLNSGSTDTQYFGPGTRLTVL.

This chain links TRBV5-4 with TRBJ1-6; 9 nucleotides agree with TRBD1. Germline V gene lookup returns CDR1 SGHNT and CDR2 YYREEE (reference sequence). V lost 0 bases and J lost 9; bases outside the gene matches: 1. The CDR3 consists of 14 residues. CDR3 in amino acids: CASSLAGQGSPLHF. The CDR3 DNA sequence: TGTGCCAGCAGCTTGGCGGGACAGGGTTCACCCCTCCACTTT.

V gene TRBV27 combines with J gene TRBJ2-2; tentative D call: TRBD1 (6 bases). Trimming took off 5 bases at V and 4 bases at J, with 14 bases between the two ends. The CDR3 is made up of 15 amino acids. From germline, CDR1 is MNHEY and CDR2 SMNVEV (reference sequence). The CDR3 loop reads CASSPAQGSTGELFF. CDR3 DNA sequence: TGTGCCAGCAGTCCAGCACAGGGATCCACCGGGGAGCTGTTTTTT.

This chain joins TRBV28 and TRBJ1-6, with D uncertain. Looked up from germline, CDR1 is MDHEN and CDR2 is SYDVKM. The CDR3 length is 12 residues. Deletions cut 4 bases from V and 7 bases from J, with 5 bases between. The CDR3 loop is CASSSQNSPLHF. The CDR3 nucleotides read TGTGCCAGCAGTTCACAGAATTCACCCCTCCACTTT.

The V gene is TRBV13, the J gene TRBJ2-1; maybe TRBD1 (6 bases). CDR3 length: 12 amino acids. The germline CDR1 and CDR2 sequences are PRHDT and FYEKMQ (reference sequence). Deletions cut 5 bases from V and 7 bases from J, with 9 bases between. CDR3 region: CASSPTGNEQFF. The CDR3 nucleotides are TGTGCCAGCAGCCCAACAGGGAATGAGCAGTTCTTC. Combining the CDR3 with reference TRBV13 and TRBJ2-1 gives the whole variable domain AAGVIQSPRHLIKEKRETATLKCYPIPRHDTVYWYQQGPGQDPQFLISFYEKMQSDKGSIPDRFSAQQFSDYHSELNMSSLELGDSALYFCASSPTGNEQFFGPGTRLTVL.

This clone has just a few counts. The genes are TRBV7-2 and TRBJ1-2, with D maybe TRBD1 (5 bases). Looked up from germline, CDR1 is SGHTA and CDR2 is FQGNSA. V lost 5 bases to trimming and J lost 7 bases, with 14 bases between them. This CDR3 has 13 residues. The CDR3 nucleotides read TGTGCCAGCAGCAGCTTCCAGGGTTTTGGCTACACCTTC. This translates into CASSSFQGFGYTF.

This chain connects TRBV4-3 to TRBJ1-5; TRBD1 might be the D (6 bases). CDR1 and CDR2 from the germline V gene are LGHNA and YSLEER. The CDR3 loop spans 17 amino acids. V gave up 2 bases and J gave up 0 bases, with 14 bases separating them. The CDR3 region has the DNA TGCGCCAGCAGCCAATCGGGACACCAATATAGCAATCAGCCCCAGCATTTT. This sequence encodes CASSQSGHQYSNQPQHF.

CDR3 sequence (DNA): TGCAGCGTTGAATTCGGAGGCGAGCAGTACTTC. Encoded protein: CSVEFGGEQYF. The V and J genes are TRBV29-1 and TRBJ2-7; D might be TRBD2 (5 bases). Trimming took 2 bases from V and 6 from J, leaving 8 bases between them. CDR3 length: 11 residues. CDR1 and CDR2 from the germline V gene are SQVTM and ANQGSEA.

Only a few counts were recorded for this clone. The chain links TRBV28 to TRBJ1-6, with D unresolved. The germline gives CDR1 MDHEN, CDR2 SYDVKM. The CDR3 extends over 17 amino acids. The germline V and J ends were trimmed by 6 bases and 8 bases, with 23 bases remaining between them. In DNA, the CDR3 is TGTGCCAGCAGCCTTTCGGTGTCGAGGGTCAGTCATTCACCCCTCCACTTT. Its translation is CASSLSVSRVSHSPLHF.

V usage is TRBV28 and J usage is TRBJ2-7; D possibly corresponds to TRBD1 (6 bases). Trimming cost V 2 bases and J 5 bases, with 10 bases left between them. The CDR3 loop spans 13 amino acids. Germline V CDR1 and CDR2: MDHEN, SYDVKM. This chain's CDR3 is CASSLNRDDEQYF. The CDR3 DNA sequence: TGTGCCAGCAGTTTAAACAGGGATGACGAGCAGTACTTC. The entire variable domain, with the rest obtained from reference TRBV28 and TRBJ2-7, is as follows: DVKVTQSSRYLVKRTGEKVFLECVQDMDHENMFWYRQDPGLGLRLIYFSYDVKMKEKGDIPEGYSVSREKKERFSLILESASTNQTSMYLCASSLNRDDEQYFGPGTRLTVT.

V gene TRBV3-1 (or the pseudogene TRBV3-2) combines with J gene TRBJ2-1; 7 bases are shared with TRBD2. V lost 4 bases to trimming and J lost 3 bases; unmatched junction nucleotides: 3. Germline V gene data show CDR1 as LGHDT and CDR2 as YNNKEL (reference sequence). The CDR3 sequence is 14 residues long. CDR3 region: CASSRGGLYNEQFF. CDR3 nucleotide sequence: TGTGCCAGCAGCCGGGGGGGACTCTACAATGAGCAGTTCTTC.

V and J are TRBV30 and TRBJ1-1; D gene ambiguous. CDR1 is GTSNPN and CDR2 is SVGIG in the germline V gene (reference sequence). V was pared by 1 base and J by 3 bases, with 15 bases between. This CDR3 is 15 amino acids long. The CDR3 sequence: CAWSADQWRDTEAFF. CDR3 in DNA: TGTGCCTGGAGTGCAGACCAATGGAGGGACACTGAAGCTTTCTTT. Together with reference TRBV30 and TRBJ1-1, the CDR3 gives the full variable domain: SQTIHQWPATLVQPVGSPLSLECTVEGTSNPNLYWYRQAAGRGLQLLFYSVGIGQISSEVPQNLSASRPQDRQFILSSKKLLLSDSGFYLCAWSADQWRDTEAFFGQGTRLTVV.

This clone was recorded at least ten times. The chain joins TRBV4-1 to TRBJ1-5; D is undetermined. The CDR3 runs 16 residues. Germline-derived CDR1 and CDR2 are MGHRA and YSYEKL. V lost 0 bases and J 0 bases, leaving 9 bases between the germline ends. CDR3 DNA: TGCGCCAGCAGCCAAGATCCGGGAAATAGCAATCAGCCCCAGCATTTT. Translating gives CASSQDPGNSNQPQHF.

A remark on this clone: The sample has other DNA sequences that encode this CDR3 too. The chain couples TRBV5-1 to TRBJ2-3; 8 bases agree with TRBD2. CDR1 is SGHRS and CDR2 is YFSETQ in the germline V gene. The V segment lost 0 bases and the J segment 0 bases; nucleotides outside the gene matches: 3. The CDR3 has 16 amino acids. The CDR3 loop is CASSLGLASSTDTQYF. The CDR3 DNA follows: TGCGCCAGCAGCTTGGGACTAGCGTCTAGCACAGATACGCAGTATTTT.

This clone was recorded only once. The chain is built from TRBV9 and TRBJ2-1; 13 bases are a match to TRBD2. This CDR3 region has 16 residues. J was trimmed by 1 base and V by 4 bases; bases with no gene match: 2. Looked up from germline, CDR1 is SGDLS and CDR2 is YYNGEE. CDR3 sequence: CASSTSGGASYNEQFF. The CDR3 nucleotides read TGTGCCAGCAGCACTAGCGGGGGGGCTTCCTACAATGAGCAGTTCTTC.